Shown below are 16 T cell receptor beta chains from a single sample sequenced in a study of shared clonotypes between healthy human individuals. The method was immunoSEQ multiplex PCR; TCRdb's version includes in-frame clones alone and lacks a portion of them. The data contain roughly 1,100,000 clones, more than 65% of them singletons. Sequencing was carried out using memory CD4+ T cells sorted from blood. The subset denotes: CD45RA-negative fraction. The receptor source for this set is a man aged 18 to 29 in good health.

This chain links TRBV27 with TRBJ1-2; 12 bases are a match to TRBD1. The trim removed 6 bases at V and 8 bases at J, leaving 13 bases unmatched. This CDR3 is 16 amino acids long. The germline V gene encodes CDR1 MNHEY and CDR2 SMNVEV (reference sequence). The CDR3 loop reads CASRPRPGQGAGGYTF. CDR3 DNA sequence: TGTGCCAGCAGACCCCGCCCGGGACAGGGGGCCGGCGGCTACACCTTC.

CDR3 nucleotides: TGTGCCAGCAGTTTAAGGGTCCAGGTGGGCGGCGAGCAGTACTTC. Amino acids: CASSLRVQVGGEQYF. The chain has TRBV28 and TRBJ2-5; unclear D gene. The J call is uncertain, as TRBJ2-7 better fits the DNA end. Per the germline V gene, CDR1 is MDHEN and CDR2 is SYDVKM. The CDR3 totals 15 residues.

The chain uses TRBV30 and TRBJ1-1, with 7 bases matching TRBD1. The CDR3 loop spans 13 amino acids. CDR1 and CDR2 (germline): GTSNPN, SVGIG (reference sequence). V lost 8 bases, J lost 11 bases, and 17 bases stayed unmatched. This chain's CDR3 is CALESKTGLGAFF. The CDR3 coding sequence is TGTGCCCTCGAGTCAAAGACAGGGCTCGGGGCTTTCTTT.

DNA of the CDR3: TGCGCCAGCAGCGACCGGACAGGGGCCAACGAGCAGTACTTC. Translated, it gives CASSDRTGANEQYF. The chain joins TRBV5-1 to TRBJ2-7, with 9 bases identical to TRBD1. The junction had 7 bases not matched to a gene; V was cut back by 4 bases and J by 5 bases. The CDR3 has 14 amino acids. The germline V gene has CDR1 SGHRS and CDR2 YFSETQ.

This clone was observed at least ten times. The CDR3, as DNA: TGCAGCGTTTTCGTTCCCTCTGGAAACACCATATATTTT. It encodes CSVFVPSGNTIYF. V gene TRBV29-1 combines with J gene TRBJ1-3; D gene ambiguous. Deletions cut 5 bases from V and 0 bases from J, with 8 bases between. The CDR3 runs to 13 residues. Germline lookup yields CDR1 SQVTM and CDR2 ANQGSEA.

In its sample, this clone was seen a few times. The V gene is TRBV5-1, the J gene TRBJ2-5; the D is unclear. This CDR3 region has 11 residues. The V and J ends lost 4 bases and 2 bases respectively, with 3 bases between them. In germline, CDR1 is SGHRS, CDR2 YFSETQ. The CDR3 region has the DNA TGCGCCAGCAGCAAACAAGAGACCCAGTACTTC. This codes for CASSKQETQYF.

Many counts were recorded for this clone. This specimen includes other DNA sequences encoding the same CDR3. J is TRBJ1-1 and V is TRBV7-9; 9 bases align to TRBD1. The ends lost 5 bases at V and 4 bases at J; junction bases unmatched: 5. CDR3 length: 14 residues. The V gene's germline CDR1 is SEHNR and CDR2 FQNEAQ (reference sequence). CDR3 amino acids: CASSLQGAATEAFF. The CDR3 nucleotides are TGTGCCAGCAGCCTACAGGGGGCGGCCACTGAAGCTTTCTTT. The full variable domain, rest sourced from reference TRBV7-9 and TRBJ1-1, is DTGVSQNPRHKITKRGQNVTFRCDPISEHNRLYWYRQTLGQGPEFLTYFQNEAQLEKSRLLSDRFSAERPKGSFSTLEIQRTEQGDSAMYLCASSLQGAATEAFFGQGTRLTVV.

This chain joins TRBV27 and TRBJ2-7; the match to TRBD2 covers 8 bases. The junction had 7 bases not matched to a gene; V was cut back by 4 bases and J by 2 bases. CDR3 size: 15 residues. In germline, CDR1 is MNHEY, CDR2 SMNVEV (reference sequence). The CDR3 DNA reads TGTGCCAGCAGTTCACTAGCGGTACCGGCCTACGAGCAGTACTTC. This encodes CASSSLAVPAYEQYF.

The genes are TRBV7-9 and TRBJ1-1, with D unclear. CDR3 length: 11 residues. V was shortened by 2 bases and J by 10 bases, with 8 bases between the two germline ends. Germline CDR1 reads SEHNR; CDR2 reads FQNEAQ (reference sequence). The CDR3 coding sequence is TGTGCCAGCAGCTTATGGCGGGGAGCTTTCTTT. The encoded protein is CASSLWRGAFF.

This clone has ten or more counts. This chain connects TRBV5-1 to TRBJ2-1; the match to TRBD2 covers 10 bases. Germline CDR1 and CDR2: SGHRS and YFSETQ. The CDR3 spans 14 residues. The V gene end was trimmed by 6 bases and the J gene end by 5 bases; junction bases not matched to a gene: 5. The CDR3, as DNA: TGCGCCAGCAAAACTAGCGGGATCCACAATGAGCAGTTCTTC. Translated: CASKTSGIHNEQFF.

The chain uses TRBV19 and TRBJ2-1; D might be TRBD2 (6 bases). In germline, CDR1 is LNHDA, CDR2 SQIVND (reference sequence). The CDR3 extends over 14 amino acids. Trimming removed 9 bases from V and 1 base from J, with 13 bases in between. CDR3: CASRPAGSYNEQFF. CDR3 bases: TGTGCCAGCAGACCCGCGGGGTCCTACAATGAGCAGTTCTTC.

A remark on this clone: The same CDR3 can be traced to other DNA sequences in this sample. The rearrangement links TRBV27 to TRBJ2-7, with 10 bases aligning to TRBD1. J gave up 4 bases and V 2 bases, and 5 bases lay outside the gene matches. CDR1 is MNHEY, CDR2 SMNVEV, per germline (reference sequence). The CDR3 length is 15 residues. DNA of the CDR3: TGTGCCAGCAGTTTAAGGGACAGGGGTGTATACGAGCAGTACTTC. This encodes CASSLRDRGVYEQYF.

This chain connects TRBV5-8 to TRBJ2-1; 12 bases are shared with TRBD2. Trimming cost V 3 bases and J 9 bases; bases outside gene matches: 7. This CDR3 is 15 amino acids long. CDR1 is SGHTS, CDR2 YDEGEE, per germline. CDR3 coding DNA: TGTGCCAGCAGCTCACTAGCGGGAGGTCGCGGTGAGCAGTTCTTC. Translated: CASSSLAGGRGEQFF.

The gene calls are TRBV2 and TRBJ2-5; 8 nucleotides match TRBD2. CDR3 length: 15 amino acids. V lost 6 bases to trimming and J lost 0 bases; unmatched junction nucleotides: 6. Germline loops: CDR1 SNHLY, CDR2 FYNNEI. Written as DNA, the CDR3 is TGTGCCAGCAGGGGAGCGGGGGCCTACCAAGAGACCCAGTACTTC. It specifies CASRGAGAYQETQYF.

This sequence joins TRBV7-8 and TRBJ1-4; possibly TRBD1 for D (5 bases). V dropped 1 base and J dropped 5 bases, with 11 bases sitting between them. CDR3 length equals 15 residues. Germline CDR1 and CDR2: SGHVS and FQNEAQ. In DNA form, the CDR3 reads TGTGCCAGCAGCTTAGGGGACGTAGAGAATGAAAAACTGTTTTTT. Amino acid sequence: CASSLGDVENEKLFF.

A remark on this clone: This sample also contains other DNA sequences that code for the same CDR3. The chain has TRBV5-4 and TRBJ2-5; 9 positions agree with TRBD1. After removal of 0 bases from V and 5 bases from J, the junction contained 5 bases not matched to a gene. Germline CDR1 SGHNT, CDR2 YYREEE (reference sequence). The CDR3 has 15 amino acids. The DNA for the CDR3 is TGTGCCAGCAGCTTGGGAGACAGGGGGGGCGAGACCCAGTACTTC. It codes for CASSLGDRGGETQYF.